This entry lists 17 T cell receptor beta chains sequenced from one sample in a study of T cell clusters in autoimmune cytopenias. TRB was amplified by touch-down multiplex PCR, primer pools A and B combined. TCRdb re-called the multiplex PCR reads and gives one entry per CDR3 protein, without DNA. The sample shows more than 13,000 distinct CDR3 sequences, and 2% to 2.5% sits with its ten largest clones. TRB amplification used approximately 250 ng of peripheral blood genomic DNA. Sequencing was performed on peripheral blood. The receptor source for this set is a human donor with an autoimmune cytopenia or autoimmune hepatitis (not recorded which).

The chain has TRBV6-5 and TRBJ2-2; no DNA is available, so the TRBD1 call from TCRdb remains unchecked. The V gene's germline CDR1 is MNHEY and CDR2 SVGAGI. This CDR3 comprises 15 residues. Here the CDR3 reads CASSPRGRLTGELFF.

The J gene is TRBJ1-2, the V gene TRBV6-2 or TRBV6-3; TCRdb lists TRBD1, though no DNA is available to test this call. Germline V gene data show CDR1 as MNHEY and CDR2 as SVGEGT. This CDR3 comprises 14 residues. CDR3 region: CASRLTGGKIGYTF.

Judged by frequency, this clonotype is medium-sized. The chain links TRBV15 to TRBJ2-6; absent DNA, TCRdb's TRBD1 call cannot be checked. The CDR3 contains 16 residues. CDR1 and CDR2 from the germline V gene are LNHNV and YYDKDF (reference sequence). The CDR3 here is CATSRDQGVGANVLTF.

The chain joins TRBV12-3 or TRBV12-4 to TRBJ2-1. The CDR3 contains 13 residues. This CDR3 reads CACRRSSYNEQFF.

Here the CDR3 reads CATSRVNSRTGGPDTQYF. The V gene is TRBV15, the J gene TRBJ2-3; TCRdb names TRBD1, which stays unverified in the absence of DNA. The CDR3 contains 18 residues. Germline CDR1 LNHNV, CDR2 YYDKDF (reference sequence).

This chain connects TRBV12-3 or TRBV12-4 to TRBJ1-5. CDR3 length equals 14 residues. The CDR3 is CASSLAGPNQPQHF.

The chain has TRBV29-1 and TRBJ1-2; TCRdb's D call of TRBD1 is untestable without DNA. In germline, CDR1 is SQVTM, CDR2 ANQGSEA. This CDR3 spans 14 amino acids. The CDR3 protein is CSVPRLGALYGYTF. The full variable domain, completed using reference TRBV29-1 and TRBJ1-2, is SAVISQKPSRDICQRGTSLTIQCQVDSQVTMMFWYRQQPGQSLTLIATANQGSEATYESGFVIDKFPISRPNLTFSTLTVSNMSPEDSSIYLCSVPRLGALYGYTFGSGTRLTVV.

The chain recombines TRBV7-2 with TRBJ2-5. The CDR3 loop spans 13 amino acids. The germline gives CDR1 SGHTA, CDR2 FQGNSA. The CDR3 reads CASSGIGQETQYF.

The chain carries TRBV19 and TRBJ2-4; the D call from TCRdb, TRBD1, cannot be confirmed without DNA. CDR3 length: 13 amino acids. CDR1 LNHDA and CDR2 SQIVND come from the germline V gene (reference sequence). CDR3 sequence reads: CASSPKGANIQYF. Full variable domain (remainder filled in from reference TRBV19 and TRBJ2-4): DGGITQSPKYLFRKEGQNVTLSCEQNLNHDAMYWYRQDPGQGLRLIYYSQIVNDFQKGDIAEGYSVSREKKESFPLTVTSAQKNPTAFYLCASSPKGANIQYFGAGTRLSVL.

The rearrangement uses TRBV18 and TRBJ2-2; TCRdb calls TRBD2, which cannot be checked without DNA. This CDR3 is 20 amino acids long. The germline CDR1 and CDR2 sequences are KGHSH and LQKENI. CDR3 region: CASSPRGLAGDGANTGELFF.

The genes are TRBV5-1 and TRBJ2-1; the TRBD2 assignment by TCRdb is unverifiable without DNA. Germline values: CDR1 SGHRS, CDR2 YFSETQ. The length of the CDR3 is 15 residues. The CDR3 spells CASRPGTRPDNEQFF.

The chain uses TRBV19 and TRBJ2-1; TCRdb designates TRBD2, a call that cannot be tested without DNA. The germline V gene encodes CDR1 LNHDA and CDR2 SQIVND (reference sequence). There are 15 residues in the CDR3. The CDR3 sequence is CASSTGTPSYNEQFF.

The chain recombines TRBV19 with TRBJ2-3; as DNA is missing, the TRBD2 call by TCRdb cannot be tested. Germline V gene sequence: CDR1 LNHDA, CDR2 SQIVND (reference sequence). The CDR3 extends over 14 amino acids. This CDR3 reads CASSISGGPDTEYF.

The V gene is TRBV6-6, the J gene TRBJ2-3; the TCRdb D gene call, TRBD1, has no DNA to confirm it. Germline CDR1 and CDR2: MNHNY and SVGAGI (reference sequence). This CDR3 comprises 15 residues. The CDR3 region is CASSLWGDQSDTQYF.

Measured by frequency, this clonotype is medium-sized. This chain joins TRBV29-1 and TRBJ1-1. CDR1 is SQVTM, CDR2 ANQGSEA, per germline. The CDR3 is 12 amino acids. CDR3 in amino acids: CSVTGLNTEAFF.

The chain couples TRBV12-3 or TRBV12-4 to TRBJ1-5. CDR3 size: 15 residues. CDR3 sequence reads: CASSLGGFSNQPQHF.

Considering frequency, this clonotype is medium-sized. The chain is built from TRBV29-1 and TRBJ2-1; TCRdb returns TRBD2, unconfirmable since there is no DNA. The CDR3 is made up of 11 amino acids. Germline values: CDR1 SQVTM, CDR2 ANQGSEA. CDR3 protein: CSVSTRGKQFF.